These 32 T cell receptor beta chains share one sample of origin, sequenced in a study of blood T cell repertoires in COVID-19. Sequenced by immunoSEQ multiplex PCR; TCRdb stores in-frame clones only, minus some. The table lists about 220,000 clones, roughly 84% of them singletons, with approximately 2.9% in the top ten. Material: peripheral blood. These receptors all stem from a woman under 40 who had recovered from COVID-19.

The rearrangement joins TRBV11-2 to TRBJ2-5, with D possibly TRBD1 on 6 matching bases. The CDR3 contains 14 residues. Per germline, CDR1 SGHAT and CDR2 FQNNGV. Between the trimmed V and J ends, which lost 3 bases and 4 bases, there was a span of 12 bases. The CDR3 is CASSLGRGGETQYF. CDR3 sequence (DNA): TGTGCCAGCAGCTTGGGCAGGGGTGGAGAGACCCAGTACTTC.

J is TRBJ2-7 and V is TRBV9; 13 bases align to TRBD2. V lost 0 bases, J lost 2 bases, and 8 bases stayed unmatched. The CDR3 covers 18 residues. Germline-derived CDR1 and CDR2 are SGDLS and YYNGEE. The CDR3 DNA reads TGTGCCAGCAGCGTAGCAATCGGGACTAGCGGGACTCCCTACGAGCAGTACTTC. Residues: CASSVAIGTSGTPYEQYF.

The chain carries TRBV29-1 and TRBJ1-1, with a possible D match to TRBD1 (6 bases). The CDR3 runs to 12 residues. V was shortened by 7 bases and J by 2 bases, with 11 bases between the two germline ends. The V gene's germline CDR1 is SQVTM and CDR2 ANQGSEA. The DNA of the CDR3 is TGCAGCGCCACGGACAGCAACACTGAAGCTTTCTTT. Translation: CSATDSNTEAFF.

J is TRBJ2-5 and V is TRBV10-2; TRBD2 agrees at 7 bases. Germline V CDR1 and CDR2: WSHSY, SAAADI. The junction had 7 bases not matched to a gene; V was cut back by 7 bases and J by 2 bases. The CDR3 is made up of 14 amino acids. CDR3 nucleotides: TGCGCCAGCACCCGGGGCGGGAGTCAAGAGACCCAGTACTTC. Its translation is CASTRGGSQETQYF.

The chain uses TRBV6-5 and TRBJ2-5; 10 positions match TRBD1. The CDR3 runs to 15 residues. Germline trimming cut 6 bases from V and 2 bases from J; bases unmatched to any gene: 6. Germline V gene lookup returns CDR1 MNHEY and CDR2 SVGAGI. This CDR3 reads CASREGQGNQETQYF. The CDR3 bases are TGTGCCAGCAGAGAGGGACAGGGGAATCAAGAGACCCAGTACTTC.

This clone has a single count. This sample includes further DNA sequences coding for the same CDR3. The chain has TRBV24-1 and TRBJ2-5, with D unclear. Trimming shortened V by 2 bases and J by 5 bases, and 8 bases separated the two germline ends. Germline CDR1 and CDR2: KGHDR and SFDVKD. The CDR3 sequence is 13 residues long. The CDR3 spells CATSDSFRETQYF. Written as DNA, the CDR3 is TGTGCCACCAGTGATTCCTTCAGGGAGACCCAGTACTTC.

This chain joins TRBV30 and TRBJ1-1, with D unclear. There are 12 residues in the CDR3. The germline V and J ends were trimmed by 0 bases and 6 bases, with 8 bases remaining between them. Germline CDR1 reads GTSNPN; CDR2 reads SVGIG (reference sequence). The CDR3, as DNA: TGTGCCTGGAGTGTCCCGCGGGCTGAAGCTTTCTTT. Its protein product is CAWSVPRAEAFF.

V usage is TRBV24-1 and J usage is TRBJ1-5; 9 positions agree with TRBD1. Trimming cost V 1 base and J 5 bases; bases outside gene matches: 8. In germline, CDR1 is KGHDR, CDR2 SFDVKD. The CDR3 sequence is 17 residues long. This chain's CDR3 is CATSDFPGQGKDQPQHF. The CDR3, as DNA: TGTGCCACCAGTGATTTTCCCGGACAGGGGAAGGATCAGCCCCAGCATTTT.

For this clone: The identical CDR3 is also encoded by other nucleotide sequences in the sample. V usage is TRBV11-2 and J usage is TRBJ1-5, with unresolved D. Germline CDR1 and CDR2: SGHAT and FQNNGV. Trimming took 1 base from V and 5 from J, leaving 6 bases between them. The CDR3 loop spans 13 amino acids. The CDR3 sequence: CASSLGEYQPQHF. DNA for the CDR3: TGTGCCAGCAGCTTAGGCGAGTATCAGCCCCAGCATTTT.

The gene calls are TRBV5-1 and TRBJ2-1; TRBD2 aligns across 7 bases. V dropped 2 bases and J dropped 0; count of bases not matched to a gene: 5. The germline gives CDR1 SGHRS, CDR2 YFSETQ. The CDR3 covers 16 residues. For the CDR3, the DNA is TGCGCCAGCAGCTTAGCGGGAAGTAGCTCCTACAATGAGCAGTTCTTC. Its translation is CASSLAGSSSYNEQFF.

This rearrangement joins TRBV29-1 to TRBJ1-2; TRBD1 agrees at 8 bases. The germline V gene encodes CDR1 SQVTM and CDR2 ANQGSEA. V was clipped by 6 bases and J by 6 bases; unmatched bases: 3. The CDR3 runs 11 residues. The CDR3 coding sequence is TGCAGCGTCCGACAGGGGCATGGCTACACCTTC. This encodes CSVRQGHGYTF.

J is TRBJ1-2 and V is TRBV6-5; a possible D gene is TRBD1 (6 bases). V was clipped by 8 bases and J by 3 bases, with 19 bases between them. The germline V gene has CDR1 MNHEY and CDR2 SVGAGI. The CDR3 length is 15 residues. The CDR3 DNA reads as TGTGCCAGCGGCCCGGACAGAGGTTTTTACTATGGCTACACCTTC. Its protein is CASGPDRGFYYGYTF.

V gene TRBV2 combines with J gene TRBJ1-4; TRBD1 matches at 7 bases. The germline CDR1 and CDR2 sequences are SNHLY and FYNNEI. The trim removed 5 bases at V and 7 bases at J, leaving 7 bases unmatched. The CDR3 consists of 14 residues. DNA for the CDR3: TGTGCCAGCAGTCAAACAGGGGCGGGTGAAAAACTGTTTTTT. Translation gives CASSQTGAGEKLFF.

V usage is TRBV5-6 and J usage is TRBJ2-3; 7 bases are shared with TRBD2. Per the germline V gene, CDR1 is SGHDT and CDR2 is YYEEEE. The CDR3 contains 16 residues. The trim removed 2 bases at V and 0 bases at J, leaving 6 bases unmatched. The CDR3 is CASSLGAGYSTDTQYF. The CDR3, as DNA: TGTGCCAGCAGCTTAGGAGCGGGGTATAGCACAGATACGCAGTATTTT.

V and J are TRBV5-1 and TRBJ2-7; TRBD1 matches 9 bases. Germline CDR1 reads SGHRS; CDR2 reads YFSETQ. J was trimmed by 6 bases and V by 3 bases; bases with no gene match: 7. This CDR3 region has 14 residues. CDR3 protein: CASSSGTGRGEQYF. DNA for the CDR3: TGCGCCAGCAGCTCCGGGACAGGGAGGGGCGAGCAGTACTTC.

This clone was counted once. The J gene is TRBJ2-1, the V gene TRBV7-9; TRBD2 is a possible D gene (6 bases). Germline-derived CDR1 and CDR2 are SEHNR and FQNEAQ (reference sequence). The CDR3 consists of 13 residues. V lost 5 bases, J lost 10 bases, and 15 bases lay in between. The CDR3 DNA sequence: TGTGCCAGCAGCCCTTATCGTGCGGGGGAGCAGTTCTTC. Translated, it gives CASSPYRAGEQFF.

This clone was picked up a small number of times. The gene calls are TRBV28 and TRBJ1-6; D perhaps matches TRBD1 (5 bases). This CDR3 has 15 amino acids. With 6 bases removed from V and 8 bases from J, the gap between germline ends came to 17 bases. The V gene's germline CDR1 is MDHEN and CDR2 SYDVKM. The CDR3 DNA sequence: TGTGCCAGCAGCCCAGGGAGTCGGGGGGATTCACCCCTCCACTTT. Its protein is CASSPGSRGDSPLHF. Using reference TRBV28 and TRBJ1-6 for the parts outside the CDR3, the full variable domain is DVKVTQSSRYLVKRTGEKVFLECVQDMDHENMFWYRQDPGLGLRLIYFSYDVKMKEKGDIPEGYSVSREKKERFSLILESASTNQTSMYLCASSPGSRGDSPLHFGNGTRLTVT.

This clone was observed once. At one of its ends the junction is not consistent with the germline gene, which may arise from a read error. The rearrangement joins TRBV28 to TRBJ1-2; D gene ambiguous. Germline V gene lookup returns CDR1 MDHEN and CDR2 SYDVKM. CDR3 length: 16 amino acids. The CDR3 region is CASRLSLAGRSVGYTF. The CDR3 nucleotides are TGTGCCAGCAGGTTATCCCTTGCGGGCAGAAGTGTTGGCTACACCTTC.

V is TRBV9 and J is TRBJ1-4; the match to TRBD1 covers 7 bases. Germline CDR1 is SGDLS and CDR2 is YYNGEE. V trimming: 0 bases; J trimming: 8 bases; junction bases outside the gene matches: 10. The CDR3 sequence is 16 residues long. The CDR3 DNA reads as TGTGCCAGCAGCGTAGGTGTGGAGGGGGCGCAGGAAAAACTGTTTTTT. Its translation is CASSVGVEGAQEKLFF.

The chain couples TRBV10-3 to TRBJ1-3; the D gene is possibly TRBD1 (6 bases). Trimming removed 8 bases at V and 6 bases at J, with 14 bases between. The CDR3 runs 13 residues. Germline-derived CDR1 and CDR2 are ENHRY and SYGVKD. CDR3 nucleotide sequence: TGTGCCATCCGATTGGGGGCCCAAAACACCATATATTTT. The encoded protein is CAIRLGAQNTIYF.

The rearrangement links TRBV7-2 to TRBJ2-2, with 14 bases matching TRBD2. Trimming at V came to 6 bases and at J to 9 bases, leaving 6 bases not matched to a gene. Germline V CDR1 and CDR2: SGHTA, FQGNSA. The length of the CDR3 is 15 residues. This chain's CDR3 is CASRPGLAGGRELFF. The CDR3 region has the DNA TGTGCCAGCAGACCCGGACTAGCGGGAGGCCGGGAGCTGTTTTTT.

This chain joins TRBV7-3 and TRBJ1-1; tentatively, D is TRBD1 (6 bases). V was shortened by 8 bases and J by 7 bases, with 14 bases between the two germline ends. This CDR3 is 12 amino acids long. Germline CDR1 is SGHTA and CDR2 is FQGTGA. This CDR3 reads CASLGAGLEAFF. The CDR3 bases are TGTGCCAGCCTGGGGGCAGGGCTTGAAGCTTTCTTT.

V usage is TRBV6-5 and J usage is TRBJ2-1, with TRBD2 matching over 12 bases. Germline V gene sequence: CDR1 MNHEY, CDR2 SVGAGI. The CDR3 covers 14 residues. The J segment lost 9 bases and the V segment lost 6 bases, leaving 6 bases of the junction unmatched. The DNA for the CDR3 is TGTGCCAGCAGACGACTAGCGGGAGACAGTGAGCAGTTCTTC. As protein: CASRRLAGDSEQFF.

The rearrangement links TRBV10-3 to TRBJ1-4; D ambiguous. In germline, CDR1 is ENHRY, CDR2 SYGVKD. CDR3 length: 14 amino acids. Trimming cost V 5 bases and J 4 bases, with 11 bases left between them. The CDR3 nucleotides read TGTGCCATCAGTCCCCAGACAAGTAATGAAAAACTGTTTTTT. This codes for CAISPQTSNEKLFF.

Of note for this clone: A junction boundary mismatches the germline segment, possibly from a read error. The chain recombines TRBV6-5 with TRBJ1-2; D not resolved. The CDR3 has 12 amino acids. CDR1 is MNHEY, CDR2 SVGAGI, per germline. This CDR3 is CASTGNLRPEGF. Here the CDR3 DNA reads TGTGCCAGCACCGGAAACTTGCGTCCGGAGGGCTTC.

This clone was recorded only once. The chain employs TRBV7-3 and TRBJ2-1, with 13 positions matching TRBD2. The germline CDR1 and CDR2 sequences are SGHTA and FQGTGA. This CDR3 contains 16 residues. Trimming cost V 4 bases and J 7 bases; bases outside gene matches: 7. The CDR3 DNA follows: TGTGCCAGCAGCTCGGGACTAGCGGGGATCGGGAATGAGCAGTTCTTC. Translated: CASSSGLAGIGNEQFF.

There are many counts of this clone. Here the CDR3 reads CSVVNSSYEQYF. The DNA for the CDR3 is TGCAGCGTTGTTAACAGCTCCTACGAGCAGTACTTC. The rearrangement joins TRBV29-1 to TRBJ2-7; D is uncertain. This CDR3 contains 12 residues. Trimming removed 4 bases from V and 0 bases from J, with 7 bases in between. Germline CDR1 is SQVTM and CDR2 is ANQGSEA.

The table lists this clone with a few counts. This chain links TRBV25-1 with TRBJ2-7; 15 nucleotides agree with TRBD2. Germline values: CDR1 MGHDK, CDR2 SYGVNS. The CDR3 totals 16 residues. With V trimmed by 5 bases and J by 5 bases, 7 bases remained unmatched. The CDR3 DNA reads as TGTGCCAGCAGTTCTCGGACTAGCGGGAGGGCGGACGAGCAGTACTTC. Encoded protein: CASSSRTSGRADEQYF.

The CDR3 DNA reads as TGTGCCAGCTCACCACCGACACCCAATCTGAAGGACAGGGGGCAACACGAGCAGTACTTC. Protein sequence: CASSPPTPNLKDRGQHEQYF. J is TRBJ2-7 and V is TRBV18; 11 bases map to TRBD1. With 0 bases clipped from V and 5 bases from J, the junction kept 18 bases outside the gene matches. From germline, CDR1 is KGHSH and CDR2 LQKENI. The CDR3 is made up of 20 amino acids. Full variable domain (outside the CDR3, taken from reference TRBV18 and TRBJ2-7): NAGVMQNPRHLVRRRGQEARLRCSPMKGHSHVYWYRQLPEEGLKFMVYLQKENIIDESGMPKERFSAEFPKEGPSILRIQQVVRGDSAAYFCASSPPTPNLKDRGQHEQYFGPGTRLTVT.

V is TRBV23-1 and J is TRBJ2-3; TRBD2 agrees at 10 bases. TRBV23-1 is filed as an ORF, its function uncertain. V dropped 2 bases and J dropped 2; count of bases not matched to a gene: 13. CDR3 length: 19 amino acids. The chain's CDR3 is CASSQLRSPGLANTDTQYF. CDR3 DNA: TGCGCCAGCAGTCAACTCAGATCCCCGGGACTAGCGAACACAGATACGCAGTATTTT.

Only a few counts were recorded for this clone. V usage is TRBV19 and J usage is TRBJ2-3; 8 bases line up with TRBD2. CDR3 length equals 13 residues. The V and J ends lost 7 bases and 4 bases, in that order; junction bases with no gene match: 4. Germline assignment: CDR1 LNHDA and CDR2 SQIVND (reference sequence). The CDR3 sequence: CASNSGDADTQYF. The DNA of the CDR3 is TGTGCCAGTAATAGCGGGGACGCAGATACGCAGTATTTT.

In this sample, this clone turned up a few times. The rearrangement joins TRBV14 to TRBJ1-1; D is ambiguous. Between the trimmed V and J ends, which lost 2 bases and 3 bases, there was a span of 10 bases. From germline, CDR1 is SGHDN and CDR2 FVKESK. CDR3 length: 14 residues. This CDR3 is CASSQSGGDTEAFF. DNA for the CDR3: TGTGCCAGCAGCCAAAGCGGAGGAGACACTGAAGCTTTCTTT.